The present T cell receptor (beta chain) was sequenced within a study of T cell responses to AZD1222 COVID-19 vaccine. Study results and caveats: White British ancestry dominated among donors, who included more females, and clonal diversity was possibly underestimated. Increased Spike-specific TCR breadth and depth were observed after two AZD1222 doses. Researchers report vaccine-associated CD4 TCRs spanning spike, with dominance at 160-218 and 743-854.

Clones were read by immunoSEQ multiplex PCR, and TCRdb kept only the in-frame ones, dropping some. The sample consists of about 180,000 clones, about 93% of them appearing once. On this clone itself: The antigen is undetermined.

Germline V CDR1 and CDR2: MDHEN, SYDVKM. The V and J ends lost 4 bases and 2 bases respectively, with 8 bases between them. This CDR3 contains 14 residues. The receptor's source is an adult who received the MenACWY meningococcal vaccine as a control. This material consisted of peripheral blood, taken 28 days after the second dose of the MenACWY control vaccine. The chain links TRBV28 to TRBJ2-2; a possible D gene is TRBD1 (5 bases). CDR3 residues: CASSSGQNTGELFF. CDR3 DNA: TGTGCCAGCAGTTCAGGACAAAACACCGGGGAGCTGTTTTTT.